The 21 T cell receptor beta chains presented below share a single source sample, sequenced in a study of T cells in Graves' hyperthyroidism and ophthalmopathy. RNA transcripts yielded amplified TCR beta CDR3 regions. The TCR CDR3 was amplified in a first-round RT-PCR using the HTBI primer set. In TCRdb, the multiplex PCR reads were re-called with MiXCR into one record per CDR3 protein. Of 350,000 to 400,000 distinct CDR3 sequences listed, about 15% are singletons. Sequencing was carried out using blood. Receptors were obtained from a woman aged 30 to 39 with Graves' hyperthyroidism.

This clonotype was seen many times. The V call is TRBV11-2, the J call TRBJ1-1; 7 positions match TRBD1. The CDR3 has 16 amino acids. With V trimmed by 5 bases and J by 2 bases, 11 bases remained unmatched. Per germline, CDR1 SGHAT and CDR2 FQNNGV. The CDR3 here is CASSPIGTGANTEAFF. CDR3 nucleotides: TGTGCCAGCAGCCCGATCGGTACAGGGGCCAACACTGAAGCTTTCTTT.

This chain uses TRBV20-1 with TRBJ2-1; 11 bases match TRBD2. This CDR3 spans 15 amino acids. The germline CDR1 and CDR2 sequences are DFQATT and SNEGSKA (reference sequence). V trimming: 6 bases; J trimming: 3 bases; junction bases outside the gene matches: 7. CDR3 residues: CSATTGTSGYNEQFF. In nucleotides, the CDR3 is TGCAGTGCCACTACCGGGACTAGCGGCTACAATGAGCAGTTCTTC.

This clonotype occurred many times. The chain has TRBV18 and TRBJ2-7; 9 bases agree with TRBD1. The CDR3 spans 15 residues. Germline assignment: CDR1 KGHSH and CDR2 LQKENI. Germline trimming cut 3 bases from V and 5 bases from J; bases unmatched to any gene: 8. CDR3 DNA sequence: TGTGCCAGCTCACCTAGGACAGGGGCCGGGGACGAGCAGTACTTC. This translates into CASSPRTGAGDEQYF.

The table lists this clonotype with many counts. The chain has TRBV3-1 and TRBJ1-2; D unresolved. CDR3 length equals 14 residues. In germline, CDR1 is LGHDT, CDR2 YNNKEL (reference sequence). Trimming shortened V by 3 bases and J by 0 bases, and 8 bases separated the two germline ends. The CDR3 protein is CASSQSNPNYGYTF. The CDR3 DNA sequence: TGTGCCAGCAGCCAGTCAAATCCTAACTATGGCTACACCTTC.

This clonotype was detected many times. This chain links TRBV29-1 with TRBJ1-1, with D perhaps TRBD1 (5 bases). From germline, CDR1 is SQVTM and CDR2 ANQGSEA. This CDR3 is built from 10 residues. Trimming shortened V by 7 bases and J by 8 bases, and 11 bases separated the two germline ends. CDR3 bases: TGCAGCGCACAGACAGCCGAAGCTTTCTTT. Translated: CSAQTAEAFF.

This clonotype was picked up a small number of times. The chain is built from TRBV11-2 and TRBJ2-1; TRBD2 agrees at 8 bases. CDR1 and CDR2 from the germline V gene are SGHAT and FQNNGV. V shed 3 bases, J shed 5 bases, and the junction held 12 bases outside the gene matches. CDR3 length: 17 residues. The CDR3 DNA reads as TGTGCCAGCAGCTTGGGGGCGTTAGCGGGACCTCACAATGAGCAGTTCTTC. This codes for CASSLGALAGPHNEQFF. Looking up the rest from reference TRBV11-2 and TRBJ2-1 gives the full variable domain: EAGVAQSPRYKIIEKRQSVAFWCNPISGHATLYWYQQILGQGPKLLIQFQNNGVVDDSQLPKDRFSAERLKGVDSTLKIQPAKLEDSAVYLCASSLGALAGPHNEQFFGPGTRLTVL.

The chain links TRBV29-1 to TRBJ2-2; D is ambiguous. The CDR3 totals 12 residues. Germline loops: CDR1 SQVTM, CDR2 ANQGSEA. Trimming stripped 4 bases from V and 2 bases from J, with 5 bases between. CDR3 DNA sequence: TGCAGCGTTGTTACTAACACCGGGGAGCTGTTTTTT. Residues: CSVVTNTGELFF.

The genes are TRBV10-3 and TRBJ1-5, with D perhaps matching TRBD1 (6 bases). Germline V gives CDR1 ENHRY, CDR2 SYGVKD. The CDR3 extends over 14 amino acids. V was shortened by 4 bases and J by 6 bases, with 13 bases between the two germline ends. The CDR3 loop is CAISGGDNSQPQHF. The CDR3 nucleotides are TGTGCCATCAGTGGGGGGGACAATAGTCAGCCCCAGCATTTT.

This clonotype was seen more than once but under ten times. The chain recombines TRBV7-3 with TRBJ2-3; 8 bases match TRBD1. The J segment lost 1 base and the V segment lost 5 bases, leaving 8 bases of the junction unmatched. Germline loops: CDR1 SGHTA, CDR2 FQGTGA. CDR3 size: 16 residues. The CDR3 sequence: CASSPRVTGGTDTQYF. The CDR3 DNA follows: TGTGCCAGCAGCCCGCGAGTGACAGGGGGCACAGATACGCAGTATTTT. Full variable domain (remainder filled in from reference TRBV7-3 and TRBJ2-3): GAGVSQTPSNKVTEKGKYVELRCDPISGHTALYWYRQSLGQGPEFLIYFQGTGAADDSGLPNDRFFAVRPEGSVSTLKIQRTERGDSAVYLCASSPRVTGGTDTQYFGPGTRLTVL.

In its sample, this clonotype was seen a few times. The chain is built from TRBV7-2 and TRBJ2-7, with D hard to call. V lost 1 base and J 2 bases, leaving 12 bases between the germline ends. This CDR3 comprises 15 residues. Per the germline V gene, CDR1 is SGHTA and CDR2 is FQGNSA. The chain's CDR3 is CASSLDPAKAYEQYF. The DNA of the CDR3 is TGTGCCAGCAGCTTAGACCCAGCCAAGGCCTACGAGCAGTACTTC.

This chain uses TRBV6-5 with TRBJ2-1; D is ambiguous. Trimming left V 3 bases short and J 1 base short, with 10 bases between. This CDR3 region has 15 residues. Germline assignment: CDR1 MNHEY and CDR2 SVGAGI. The DNA for the CDR3 is TGTGCCAGCAGTTATGGATTGTTTTCCTACAATGAGCAGTTCTTC. Protein sequence: CASSYGLFSYNEQFF.

Details on this clonotype: This may arise from a read error, as a much more abundant clone is one base away. The V call is TRBV25-1, the J call TRBJ2-5; perhaps TRBD1 as D (5 bases). The CDR3 consists of 14 residues. V was shortened by 5 bases and J by 0 bases, with 10 bases between the two germline ends. CDR1 is MGHDK and CDR2 is SYGVNS in the germline V gene. The DNA for the CDR3 is TGTGCCAGCAGTTTCCAACAGGACCAAGAGACCCAGTACTTC. It is translated as CASSFQQDQETQYF.

The chain employs TRBV30 and TRBJ2-6, with D possibly TRBD1 on 5 matching bases. Germline V gene lookup returns CDR1 GTSNPN and CDR2 SVGIG (reference sequence). The V gene lost 1 base and the J gene lost 3 bases, with 7 bases spanning the gap. The CDR3 is made up of 14 amino acids. CDR3 loop: CAWSGGHGANVLTF. The CDR3, as DNA: TGTGCCTGGAGTGGGGGCCATGGGGCCAACGTCCTGACTTTC.

The chain combines TRBV25-1 with TRBJ2-5, with a weak D call TRBD1 (6 bases). The CDR3 runs 13 residues. Looked up from germline, CDR1 is MGHDK and CDR2 is SYGVNS. With 5 bases removed from V and 3 bases from J, the gap between germline ends came to 10 bases. CDR3 protein: CASSRQDKETQYF. The CDR3 DNA is TGTGCCAGCAGTCGACAGGACAAAGAGACCCAGTACTTC.

The rearrangement links TRBV20-1 to TRBJ2-7, with TRBD2 matching 7 bases. The CDR3 is 15 amino acids. Germline V gene sequence: CDR1 DFQATT, CDR2 SNEGSKA (reference sequence). J was trimmed by 2 bases and V by 6 bases; bases with no gene match: 13. In nucleotides, the CDR3 is TGCAGTGCGAGCGCCCGGGACTACCGAACCTACGAGCAGTACTTC. It translates to CSASARDYRTYEQYF.

The genes are TRBV12-5 and TRBJ1-1; tentative D call: TRBD1 (5 bases). The germline CDR1 and CDR2 sequences are LGHNT and FRNRAP. The V gene lost 6 bases and the J gene lost 6 bases, with 20 bases spanning the gap. The CDR3 extends over 15 amino acids. CDR3 DNA: TGTGCTAGTGGCCAATCGGGGCCGGGCCGCGCTGAAGCTTTCTTT. Translated, it gives CASGQSGPGRAEAFF.

This clonotype turned up a few times. The chain employs TRBV9 and TRBJ1-3; TRBD1 matches 7 bases. The CDR3 consists of 16 residues. CDR1 SGDLS and CDR2 YYNGEE come from the germline V gene. V lost 2 bases to trimming and J lost 1 base; unmatched junction nucleotides: 6. CDR3 residues: CASSVDRQGSGNTIYF. CDR3 DNA sequence: TGTGCCAGCAGCGTGGATCGACAGGGATCTGGAAACACCATATATTTT.

Turning to this clonotype: A much larger clone sits a single nucleotide away, making a read error possible. This chain links TRBV3-1 with TRBJ2-7, with a possible D match to TRBD1 (6 bases). This CDR3 contains 14 residues. Germline values: CDR1 LGHDT, CDR2 YNNKEL (reference sequence). Here the CDR3 DNA reads TGTGCCGGCAGCCGAACACAGGGCACCTACGAGCAGTACTTC. This encodes CAGSRTQGTYEQYF.

V gene TRBV19 combines with J gene TRBJ2-7, with 7 bases matching TRBD2. Germline V lookup: CDR1 LNHDA, CDR2 SQIVND (reference sequence). The CDR3 spans 14 residues. V was clipped by 3 bases and J by 4 bases; unmatched bases: 6. The CDR3 region is CASSISSGLYEQYF. The CDR3 bases are TGTGCCAGTAGTATTAGTAGCGGGTTATACGAGCAGTACTTC. The complete variable domain, with remaining parts taken from reference TRBV19 and TRBJ2-7, reads DGGITQSPKYLFRKEGQNVTLSCEQNLNHDAMYWYRQDPGQGLRLIYYSQIVNDFQKGDIAEGYSVSREKKESFPLTVTSAQKNPTAFYLCASSISSGLYEQYFGPGTRLTVT.

The chain employs TRBV28 and TRBJ1-3; D perhaps matches TRBD1 (6 bases). Trimming pared 3 bases from V and 4 bases from J, leaving 19 bases between. Germline CDR1 and CDR2: MDHEN and SYDVKM. The CDR3 loop spans 17 amino acids. The CDR3 region is CASSLGGRVLSGNTIYF. CDR3 in DNA: TGTGCCAGCAGTTTGGGGGGGCGGGTTCTATCCGGAAACACCATATATTTT.

This clonotype was picked up one time. One junction end disagrees with the germline gene, perhaps due to a read error. The chain recombines TRBV30 with TRBJ1-1, with 7 bases identical to TRBD1. This CDR3 is built from 15 residues. Germline lookup yields CDR1 GTSNPN and CDR2 SVGIG (reference sequence). CDR3 nucleotide sequence: TGTGCCTGGAGTGGGGACAGAGATTTTGGGACTGGAGCTTTCTTT. Residues: CAWSGDRDFGTGAFF.